This entry lists 24 T cell receptor beta chains sequenced from one sample in a study of Ad26.COV2.S vaccination and SARS-CoV-2 variants (dated by TCRdb to the early 2020s). The meaning of the sample's treatment or condition label: some 20 received Ad26.COV2.S at low or high dose, single or two shots; 5 received placebo; per-sample allocation not given. Repertoires of vaccine and placebo recipients were sequenced from samples taken on day 63 after the first injection. Library creation used the immunoSEQ multiplex PCR assay. Drawn from immuneACCESS, this table holds only the in-frame rearrangements with V and J called that TCRdb kept. Clones are partly lost; checked studies trace under half to an unresolved V gene and leave the rest unexplained. The sample table lists about 350,000 clones, 88% of them with a count of one. Roughly 6% of the sample comes from the top ten. The sequencing used peripheral blood, collected in a trial of Ad26.COV2.S vaccine versus placebo. These TCRs come from a person between 18 and 60 years old who received the Ad26.COV2.S COVID-19 vaccine or a placebo.

The chain employs TRBV5-1 and TRBJ1-2; D is uncertain. This CDR3 has 14 residues. In germline, CDR1 is SGHRS, CDR2 YFSETQ. The germline V and J ends were trimmed by 0 bases and 3 bases, with 9 bases remaining between them. Here the CDR3 reads CASSLDGDDYGYTF. The DNA of the CDR3 is TGCGCCAGCAGCTTGGATGGAGACGACTATGGCTACACCTTC.

The chain combines TRBV6-2 or TRBV6-3 with TRBJ2-7; D gene unclear. CDR3 length: 12 amino acids. Trimming shortened V by 1 base and J by 2 bases, and 3 bases separated the two germline ends. Germline CDR1 and CDR2: MNHEY and SVGEGT. DNA of the CDR3: TGTGCCAGCAGTTACTATGCCTACGAGCAGTACTTC. Translation: CASSYYAYEQYF.

The chain joins TRBV3-1 (or the pseudogene TRBV3-2) to TRBJ2-3, with 9 bases matching TRBD2. Germline V CDR1 and CDR2: LGHDT, YNNKEL (reference sequence). The CDR3 is 14 residues long. The junction had 9 bases not matched to a gene; V was cut back by 10 bases and J by 4 bases. The CDR3 DNA is TGTGCCACTAGAAGCGGGGGGTCCCCAGATACGCAGTATTTT. As protein: CATRSGGSPDTQYF.

The chain links TRBV7-3 to TRBJ1-3, with D uncertain. CDR1 and CDR2 (germline): SGHTA, FQGTGA. The CDR3 length is 15 residues. Trimming pared 3 bases from V and 0 bases from J, leaving 9 bases between. The chain's CDR3 is CASSLPEYSGNTIYF. CDR3 nucleotides: TGTGCCAGCAGCTTGCCGGAGTACTCTGGAAACACCATATATTTT. The whole variable domain, filled in from reference TRBV7-3 and TRBJ1-3, reads GAGVSQTPSNKVTEKGKYVELRCDPISGHTALYWYRQSLGQGPEFLIYFQGTGAADDSGLPNDRFFAVRPEGSVSTLKIQRTERGDSAVYLCASSLPEYSGNTIYFGEGSWLTVV.

The chain couples TRBV11-3 to TRBJ2-3; 9 bases fit TRBD2. The CDR3 has 14 residues. Germline CDR1 is SGHNT and CDR2 is YENEEA. Losses at the gene ends were 3 bases for V and 4 bases for J; bases not matched to a gene: 2. The CDR3 nucleotides are TGTGCCAGCAGCTTTGCGGGGGGGCCAGATACGCAGTATTTT. Residues: CASSFAGGPDTQYF. Filled out from reference TRBV11-3 and TRBJ2-3, the complete variable domain reads EAGVVQSPRYKIIEKKQPVAFWCNPISGHNTLYWYLQNLGQGPELLIRYENEEAVDDSQLPKDRFSAERLKGVDSTLKIQPAELGDSAVYLCASSFAGGPDTQYFGPGTRLTVL.

This chain links TRBV4-3 with TRBJ2-1; 10 nucleotides match TRBD2. V shed 3 bases, J shed 5 bases, and the junction held 7 bases outside the gene matches. Per the germline V gene, CDR1 is LGHNA and CDR2 is YSLEER. This CDR3 is built from 16 residues. CDR3 protein: CASSHTQRGGNNEQFF. The CDR3, as DNA: TGCGCCAGCAGCCACACCCAGCGGGGGGGGAACAATGAGCAGTTCTTC.

The J gene is TRBJ2-7, the V gene TRBV6-2 or TRBV6-3, with TRBD2 matching over 13 bases. Germline V CDR1 and CDR2: MNHEY, SVGEGT. Trimming at V came to 2 bases and at J to 6 bases, leaving 10 bases not matched to a gene. The CDR3 totals 17 residues. CDR3 amino acids: CASSYPPGLAGVSEQYF. In DNA form, the CDR3 reads TGTGCCAGCAGTTACCCTCCCGGACTAGCGGGAGTAAGCGAGCAGTACTTC.

The CDR3: CASSLAGTGNGYTF. CDR3 nucleotide sequence: TGTGCCAGCAGCTTGGCCGGGACAGGGAACGGCTACACCTTC. The chain employs TRBV7-8 and TRBJ1-2; 9 nucleotides line up with TRBD1. Per the germline V gene, CDR1 is SGHVS and CDR2 is FQNEAQ. The V segment lost 3 bases and the J segment 8 bases; nucleotides outside the gene matches: 7. The CDR3 covers 14 residues.

This clone occurred a few times. The V gene is TRBV19, the J gene TRBJ2-7; TRBD1 aligns across 7 bases. The CDR3 runs 13 residues. V lost 5 bases to trimming and J lost 3 bases; unmatched junction nucleotides: 4. Germline V CDR1 and CDR2: LNHDA, SQIVND (reference sequence). The DNA for the CDR3 is TGTGCCAGTAGTCGGGACAGTAACTACGAGCAGTACTTC. Protein: CASSRDSNYEQYF.

In its sample, this clone was seen a few times. This chain uses TRBV10-1 with TRBJ2-7; unclear D gene. Trimming shortened V by 2 bases and J by 0 bases, and 8 bases separated the two germline ends. The CDR3 totals 14 residues. Looked up from germline, CDR1 is WNHNN and CDR2 is SYGVQD (reference sequence). The CDR3 here is CASSETESSYEQYF. As DNA, the CDR3 is TGCGCCAGCAGTGAGACAGAATCCTCCTACGAGCAGTACTTC.

This chain links TRBV6-1 with TRBJ2-3, with 10 bases lining up with TRBD2. Germline V gene sequence: CDR1 MNHNS, CDR2 SASEGT. After removal of 3 bases from V and 4 bases from J, the junction contained 7 bases not matched to a gene. The CDR3 runs to 16 residues. The CDR3 DNA reads as TGTGCCAGCAGTGATTTACAGCGGGAGGGGGCAGATACGCAGTATTTT. Its translation is CASSDLQREGADTQYF.

The chain couples TRBV18 to TRBJ1-6; no clear D gene. The V and J ends lost 2 bases and 10 bases respectively, with 9 bases between them. In germline, CDR1 is KGHSH, CDR2 LQKENI. The CDR3 sequence is 13 residues long. CDR3: CASSPGSGSPLHF. CDR3 DNA: TGTGCCAGCTCACCAGGGAGCGGCTCACCCCTCCACTTT.

This rearrangement joins TRBV27 to TRBJ1-2; D is perhaps TRBD1 (6 bases). Per germline, CDR1 MNHEY and CDR2 SMNVEV (reference sequence). CDR3 length: 14 amino acids. The V end lost 4 bases, the J end lost 4 bases, and 13 bases lay between the germline ends. The chain's CDR3 is CASSSDLQGYGYTF. The DNA for the CDR3 is TGTGCCAGCAGTTCAGATCTACAGGGCTATGGCTACACCTTC.

This chain's CDR3 is CAISVPGADTQYF. In nucleotides, the CDR3 is TGTGCCATCAGTGTGCCAGGGGCAGATACGCAGTATTTT. V usage is TRBV10-3 and J usage is TRBJ2-3; maybe TRBD1 (6 bases). The germline CDR1 and CDR2 sequences are ENHRY and SYGVKD. Deletions cut 4 bases from V and 4 bases from J, with 9 bases between. This CDR3 region has 13 residues.

The chain couples TRBV7-8 to TRBJ2-7; D perhaps matches TRBD1 (6 bases). With 3 bases removed from V and 3 bases from J, the gap between germline ends came to 9 bases. The CDR3 consists of 13 residues. The germline V gene encodes CDR1 SGHVS and CDR2 FQNEAQ. The CDR3 spells CASSLDSNYEQYF. The CDR3 DNA reads TGTGCCAGCAGCTTGGACAGCAACTACGAGCAGTACTTC.

This rearrangement joins TRBV4-3 to TRBJ2-1, with D possibly being TRBD2 (5 bases). The V and J ends lost 0 bases and 4 bases respectively, with 19 bases between them. The CDR3 runs to 18 residues. CDR1 is LGHNA and CDR2 is YSLEER in the germline V gene. The DNA of the CDR3 is TGCGCCAGCAGCCAAGAAACGATGTCGGGAAGAGAATACAATGAGCAGTTCTTC. Its protein product is CASSQETMSGREYNEQFF.

This rearrangement joins TRBV7-2 to TRBJ1-2; D is uncertain. Germline V gene sequence: CDR1 SGHTA, CDR2 FQGNSA. CDR3 length: 12 residues. Trimming stripped 5 bases from V and 4 bases from J, with 8 bases between. The CDR3 nucleotides read TGTGCCAGCAGCCCGGACGGCTATGGCTACACCTTC. Its translation is CASSPDGYGYTF.

The chain links TRBV5-5 to TRBJ1-1; D unresolved. The CDR3 totals 12 residues. Germline CDR1 and CDR2: SGHKS and YYEKEE (reference sequence). V lost 3 bases and J 6 bases, leaving 9 bases between the germline ends. The CDR3 protein is CASSSAYAEAFF. The DNA for the CDR3 is TGTGCCAGCAGCTCCGCATACGCTGAAGCTTTCTTT.

With regard to this clone: A junction boundary mismatches the germline segment, possibly from a read error. The rearrangement links TRBV5-1 to TRBJ2-3, with TRBD2 as a possible D gene (6 bases). Looked up from germline, CDR1 is SGHRS and CDR2 is YFSETQ. The CDR3 is 14 amino acids. CDR3 amino acids: CASSLGRDVEGGSF. As DNA, the CDR3 is TGCGCCAGCAGCTTGGGCCGGGATGTCGAGGGAGGTAGCTTT.

This chain connects TRBV15 to TRBJ1-2, with D possibly TRBD1 on 5 matching bases. The V end was cut by 0 bases, the J end by 6 bases, with 11 bases between. Looked up from germline, CDR1 is LNHNV and CDR2 is YYDKDF (reference sequence). The CDR3 consists of 14 residues. The CDR3, as DNA: TGTGCCACCAGCAGAGATGGGGGAACGGATGGCTACACCTTC. This gives the protein CATSRDGGTDGYTF. The variable domain in full, with the rest retrieved from reference TRBV15 and TRBJ1-2, is DAMVIQNPRYQVTQFGKPVTLSCSQTLNHNVMYWYQQKSSQAPKLLFHYYDKDFNNEADTPDNFQSRRPNTSFCFLDIRSPGLGDTAMYLCATSRDGGTDGYTFGSGTRLTVV.

The rearrangement joins TRBV19 to TRBJ1-5; a possible D gene is TRBD1 (5 bases). Germline CDR1 LNHDA, CDR2 SQIVND (reference sequence). The length of the CDR3 is 14 residues. The ends were cut back, 10 bases at V and 2 bases at J, with 15 bases in the middle. The CDR3 DNA is TGTGCCACCTCCGACAGTGGAGGCAATCAGCCCCAGCATTTT. This codes for CATSDSGGNQPQHF. The full variable domain, completed using reference TRBV19 and TRBJ1-5, is DGGITQSPKYLFRKEGQNVTLSCEQNLNHDAMYWYRQDPGQGLRLIYYSQIVNDFQKGDIAEGYSVSREKKESFPLTVTSAQKNPTAFYLCATSDSGGNQPQHFGDGTRLSIL.

This chain uses TRBV6-5 with TRBJ2-1; 11 nucleotides agree with TRBD2. V shed 7 bases and J 7 bases; nucleotides not matched to a gene: 9. The germline V gene encodes CDR1 MNHEY and CDR2 SVGAGI. This CDR3 is 15 amino acids long. The CDR3 region has the DNA TGTGCCAGCATTGGAACTAGCGGGGGTTCGAATGAGCAGTTCTTC. Translated: CASIGTSGGSNEQFF.

The rearrangement links TRBV6-5 to TRBJ1-5; no clear D. This CDR3 is built from 12 residues. Looked up from germline, CDR1 is MNHEY and CDR2 is SVGAGI. Trimming removed 6 bases from V and 2 bases from J, with 5 bases in between. The CDR3 DNA reads as TGTGCCAGCAGCCGGGGCAATCAGCCCCAGCATTTT. This codes for CASSRGNQPQHF.

The chain joins TRBV11-2 to TRBJ2-2; D could derive from TRBD1 or TRBD2 (5 bases each). The V and J ends lost 4 bases and 4 bases respectively, with 10 bases between them. CDR3 length: 14 amino acids. Germline V gene lookup returns CDR1 SGHAT and CDR2 FQNNGV. The CDR3 DNA is TGTGCCAGCAGCTCAATTGGGGGCACCGGGGAGCTGTTTTTT. It yields the protein CASSSIGGTGELFF.